One sample yielded the 6 T cell receptor beta chains listed below, sequenced in a study of OX40 agonist ivuxolimab in advanced cancers. Here immunoSEQ multiplex PCR was the method, and the copy in TCRdb shows in-frame clones only, minus some. The data hold about 6,100 clones, with around 77% observed a single time. The sample here was CD4+ or CD8+ T cells sorted from blood, taken in a trial of the OX40 agonist ivuxolimab. These receptor sequences come from an adult with an advanced solid tumor such as melanoma, head and neck, liver or kidney cancer.

The V and J genes are TRBV9 and TRBJ1-1, with 9 bases that match TRBD1. Germline values: CDR1 SGDLS, CDR2 YYNGEE. The CDR3 contains 15 residues. With 0 bases clipped from V and 11 bases from J, the junction kept 11 bases outside the gene matches. The CDR3 nucleotides read TGTGCCAGCAGCGTAGTCGGGGGACAGGGTTTCGAGGCTTTCTTT. Protein sequence: CASSVVGGQGFEAFF.

This chain uses TRBV19 with TRBJ2-2; tentatively, D is TRBD1 (6 bases). V dropped 6 bases and J dropped 2 bases, with 19 bases sitting between them. CDR3 length equals 17 residues. Germline V lookup: CDR1 LNHDA, CDR2 SQIVND (reference sequence). CDR3 coding DNA: TGTGCCAGTAGCGATACGACAGGCCGGATAAACACCGGGGAGCTGTTTTTT. It is translated as CASSDTTGRINTGELFF.

The table lists this clone with a few counts. The chain joins TRBV28 to TRBJ2-7, with a possible D match to TRBD2 (6 bases). Germline CDR1 reads MDHEN; CDR2 reads SYDVKM. Deletions cut 5 bases from V and 7 bases from J, with 21 bases between. CDR3 size: 15 residues. This CDR3 is CASSAALGGGWEQYF. CDR3 nucleotide sequence: TGTGCCAGCAGTGCCGCCCTCGGCGGAGGGTGGGAGCAGTACTTC.

The chain couples TRBV5-6 to TRBJ2-7, with 7 bases aligning to TRBD2. Looked up from germline, CDR1 is SGHDT and CDR2 is YYEEEE. The CDR3 sequence is 13 residues long. V trimming: 1 base; J trimming: 2 bases; junction bases outside the gene matches: 0. In nucleotides, the CDR3 is TGTGCCAGCAGCTTGACTAGCGCCTACGAGCAGTACTTC. Its protein is CASSLTSAYEQYF.

The rearrangement links TRBV14 to TRBJ2-2; 12 nucleotides agree with TRBD2. V trimming: 0 bases; J trimming: 7 bases; junction bases outside the gene matches: 6. The CDR3 has 17 amino acids. Per germline, CDR1 SGHDN and CDR2 FVKESK. The CDR3 nucleotides are TGTGCCAGCAGCCAAGAAGCCGCTAGCGGGAGGGTCGGGGAGCTGTTTTTT. This codes for CASSQEAASGRVGELFF.

This clone was recorded a few times. J is TRBJ1-5 and V is TRBV19; no reliable D call. The CDR3 has 12 amino acids. CDR1 is LNHDA, CDR2 SQIVND, per germline (reference sequence). V lost 9 bases and J lost 2, with 8 bases in between. The CDR3 spells CASRLGNQPQHF. CDR3 sequence (DNA): TGTGCCAGCCGTTTGGGCAATCAGCCCCAGCATTTT.